This T cell receptor beta chain was profiled in a study of blood T cell repertoires in COVID-19. Study information: There were acute and convalescent COVID-19 samples, and they came from the United States, Italy and Spain.

TCRdb's copy holds only in-frame clones and misses some; the assay was immunoSEQ multiplex PCR. The table shows roughly 80,000 clones, with under 90% occurring only once. The CDR3 consists of 15 residues. Germline V lookup: CDR1 MNHNS, CDR2 SASEGT. V lost 0 bases to trimming and J lost 10 bases, with 13 bases between them. Input material: peripheral blood. The clonotype originates from a human donor in a cohort sampled during active COVID-19. The chain joins TRBV6-1 to TRBJ1-6, with D unclear. CDR3 region: CASSEASGFVSPLHF. In DNA form, the CDR3 reads TGTGCCAGCAGTGAAGCGTCCGGGTTTGTATCACCCCTCCACTTT.